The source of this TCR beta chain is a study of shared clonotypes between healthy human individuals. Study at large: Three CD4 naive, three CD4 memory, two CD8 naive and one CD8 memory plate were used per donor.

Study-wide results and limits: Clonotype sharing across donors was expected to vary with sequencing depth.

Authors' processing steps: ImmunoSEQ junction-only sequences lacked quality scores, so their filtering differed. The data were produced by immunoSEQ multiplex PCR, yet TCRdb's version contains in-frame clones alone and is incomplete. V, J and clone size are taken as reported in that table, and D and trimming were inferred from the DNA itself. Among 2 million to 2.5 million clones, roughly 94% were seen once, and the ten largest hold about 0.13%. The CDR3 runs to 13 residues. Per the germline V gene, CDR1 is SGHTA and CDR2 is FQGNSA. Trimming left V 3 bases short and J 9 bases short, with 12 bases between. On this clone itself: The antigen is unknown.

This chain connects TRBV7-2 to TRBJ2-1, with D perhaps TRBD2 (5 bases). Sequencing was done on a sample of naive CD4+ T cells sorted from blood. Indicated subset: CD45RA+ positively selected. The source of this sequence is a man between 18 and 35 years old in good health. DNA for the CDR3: TGTGCCAGCAGCTTGGGAGTTTTGGGTGAGCAGTTCTTC. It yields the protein CASSLGVLGEQFF.